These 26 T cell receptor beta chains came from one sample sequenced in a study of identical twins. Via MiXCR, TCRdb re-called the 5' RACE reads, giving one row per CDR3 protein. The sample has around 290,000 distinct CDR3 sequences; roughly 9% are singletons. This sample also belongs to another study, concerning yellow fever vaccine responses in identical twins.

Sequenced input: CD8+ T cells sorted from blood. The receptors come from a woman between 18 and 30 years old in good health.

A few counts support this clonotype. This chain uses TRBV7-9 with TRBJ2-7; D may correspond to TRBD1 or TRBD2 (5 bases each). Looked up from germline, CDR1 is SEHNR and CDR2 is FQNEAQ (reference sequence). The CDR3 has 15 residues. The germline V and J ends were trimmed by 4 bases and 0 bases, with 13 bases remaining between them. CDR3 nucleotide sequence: TGTGCCAGCAGCTCCGGGACCGATAGCTCCTACGAGCAGTACTTC. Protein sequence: CASSSGTDSSYEQYF.

CDR3 protein: CASGLSEQGNQPQHF. In nucleotides, the CDR3 is TGTGCTAGTGGTTTGTCTGAACAGGGTAATCAGCCCCAGCATTTT. The rearrangement joins TRBV12-5 to TRBJ1-5; D might be TRBD1 (6 bases). The germline V gene encodes CDR1 LGHNT and CDR2 FRNRAP. The ends were cut back, 2 bases at V and 4 bases at J, with 12 bases in the middle. The CDR3 length is 15 residues.

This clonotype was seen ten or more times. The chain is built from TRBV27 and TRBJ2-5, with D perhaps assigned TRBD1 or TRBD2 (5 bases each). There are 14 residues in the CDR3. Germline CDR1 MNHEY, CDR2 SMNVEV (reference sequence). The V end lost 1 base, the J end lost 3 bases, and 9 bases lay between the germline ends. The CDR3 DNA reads TGTGCCAGCAGTTTATATGGGGGTGAAGAGACCCAGTACTTC. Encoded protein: CASSLYGGEETQYF.

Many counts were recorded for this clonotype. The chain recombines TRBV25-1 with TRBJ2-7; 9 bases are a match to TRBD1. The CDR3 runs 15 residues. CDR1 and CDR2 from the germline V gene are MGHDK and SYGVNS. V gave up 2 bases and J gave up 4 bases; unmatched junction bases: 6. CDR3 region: CASSEPGQGTYEQYF. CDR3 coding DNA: TGTGCCAGCAGTGAACCGGGACAGGGAACATACGAGCAGTACTTC.

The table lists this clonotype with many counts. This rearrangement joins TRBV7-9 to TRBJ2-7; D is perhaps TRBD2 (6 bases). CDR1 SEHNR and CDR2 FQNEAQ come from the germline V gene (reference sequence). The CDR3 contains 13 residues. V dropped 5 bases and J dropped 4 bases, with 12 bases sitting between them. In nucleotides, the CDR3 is TGTGCCAGCAGCCCCACGGGGGATTACGAGCAGTACTTC. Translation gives CASSPTGDYEQYF.

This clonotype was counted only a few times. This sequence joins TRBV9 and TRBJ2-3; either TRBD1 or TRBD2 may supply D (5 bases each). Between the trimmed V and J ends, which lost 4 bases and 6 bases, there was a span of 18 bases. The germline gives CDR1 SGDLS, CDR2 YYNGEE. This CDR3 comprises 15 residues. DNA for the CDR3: TGTGCCAGCAGCACCCCCGGGGCCCTCGAGGATACGCAGTATTTT. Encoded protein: CASSTPGALEDTQYF.

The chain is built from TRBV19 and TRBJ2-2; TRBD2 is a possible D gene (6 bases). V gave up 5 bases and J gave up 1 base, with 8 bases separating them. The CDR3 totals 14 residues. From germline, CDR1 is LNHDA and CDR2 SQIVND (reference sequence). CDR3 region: CASSWGENTGELFF. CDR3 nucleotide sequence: TGTGCCAGTAGTTGGGGGGAGAACACCGGGGAGCTGTTTTTT.

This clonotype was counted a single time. The DNA of the CDR3 is TGCGCCAGCAGCCATGCCCCCGGGACAGTCTCCTACGAGCAGTACTTC. Encoded protein: CASSHAPGTVSYEQYF. The gene calls are TRBV4-1 and TRBJ2-7, with 7 nucleotides matching TRBD1. This CDR3 spans 16 amino acids. Germline CDR1 MGHRA, CDR2 YSYEKL. The V segment lost 3 bases and the J segment 0 bases; nucleotides outside the gene matches: 8.

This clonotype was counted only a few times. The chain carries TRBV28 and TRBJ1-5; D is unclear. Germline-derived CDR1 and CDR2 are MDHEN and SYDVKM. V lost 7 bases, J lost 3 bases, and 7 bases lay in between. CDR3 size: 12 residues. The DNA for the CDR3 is TGTGCCAGCACCTCCAACAATCAGCCCCAGCATTTT. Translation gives CASTSNNQPQHF.

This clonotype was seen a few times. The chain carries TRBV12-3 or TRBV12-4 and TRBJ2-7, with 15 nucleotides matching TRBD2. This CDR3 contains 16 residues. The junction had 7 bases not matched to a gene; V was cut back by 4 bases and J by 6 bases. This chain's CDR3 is CASSYTGTSGRTEQYF. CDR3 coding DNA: TGTGCCAGCAGTTATACCGGGACTAGCGGGAGGACCGAGCAGTACTTC.

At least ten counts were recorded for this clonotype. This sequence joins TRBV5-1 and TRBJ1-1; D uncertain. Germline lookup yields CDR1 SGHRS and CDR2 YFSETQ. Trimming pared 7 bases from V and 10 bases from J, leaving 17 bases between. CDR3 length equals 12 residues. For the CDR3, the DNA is TGCGCCAGCCCACCAGAGGTGGTGGGAGCTTTCTTT. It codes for CASPPEVVGAFF. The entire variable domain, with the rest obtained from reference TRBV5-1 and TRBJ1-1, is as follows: KAGVTQTPRYLIKTRGQQVTLSCSPISGHRSVSWYQQTPGQGLQFLFEYFSETQRNKGNFPGRFSGRQFSNSRSEMNVSTLELGDSALYLCASPPEVVGAFFGQGTRLTVV.

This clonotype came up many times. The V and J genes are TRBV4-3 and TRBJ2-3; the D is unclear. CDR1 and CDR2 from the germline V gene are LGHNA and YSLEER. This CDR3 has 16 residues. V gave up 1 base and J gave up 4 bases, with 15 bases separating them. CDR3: CASSQARESIPDTQYF. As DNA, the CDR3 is TGCGCCAGCAGCCAAGCTAGGGAATCAATCCCAGATACGCAGTATTTT.

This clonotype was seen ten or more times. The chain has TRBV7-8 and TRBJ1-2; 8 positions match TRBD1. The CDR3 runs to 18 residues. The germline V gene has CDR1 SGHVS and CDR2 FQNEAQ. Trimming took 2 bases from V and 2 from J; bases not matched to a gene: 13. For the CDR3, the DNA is TGTGCCAGCAGCTTAAGGATGGGAACAGGGGGGGGGAACTATGGCTACACCTTC. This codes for CASSLRMGTGGGNYGYTF.

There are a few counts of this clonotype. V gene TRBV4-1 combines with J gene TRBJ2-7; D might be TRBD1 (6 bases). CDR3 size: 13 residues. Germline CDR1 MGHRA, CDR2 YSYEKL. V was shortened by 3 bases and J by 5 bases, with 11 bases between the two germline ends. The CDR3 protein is CASSHVRGDEQYF. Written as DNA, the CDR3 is TGCGCCAGCAGCCATGTCAGGGGCGACGAGCAGTACTTC.

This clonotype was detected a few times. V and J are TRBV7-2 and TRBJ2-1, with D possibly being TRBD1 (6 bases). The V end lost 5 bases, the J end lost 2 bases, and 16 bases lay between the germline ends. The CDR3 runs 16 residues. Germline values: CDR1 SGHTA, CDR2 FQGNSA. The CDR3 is CASSHTGSYPYNEQFF. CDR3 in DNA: TGTGCCAGCAGCCACACAGGGTCTTACCCCTACAATGAGCAGTTCTTC. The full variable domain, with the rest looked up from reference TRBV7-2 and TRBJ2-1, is GAGVSQSPSNKVTEKGKDVELRCDPISGHTALYWYRQSLGQGLEFLIYFQGNSAPDKSGLPSDRFSAERTGGSVSTLTIQRTQQEDSAVYLCASSHTGSYPYNEQFFGPGTRLTVL.

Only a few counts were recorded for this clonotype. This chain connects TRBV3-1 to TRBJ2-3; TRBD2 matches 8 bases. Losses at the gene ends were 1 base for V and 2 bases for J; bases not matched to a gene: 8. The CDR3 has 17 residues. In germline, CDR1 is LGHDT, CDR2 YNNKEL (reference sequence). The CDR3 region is CASSQGRISGDTDTQYF. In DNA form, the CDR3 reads TGTGCCAGCAGCCAAGGAAGAATTAGCGGGGACACAGATACGCAGTATTTT.

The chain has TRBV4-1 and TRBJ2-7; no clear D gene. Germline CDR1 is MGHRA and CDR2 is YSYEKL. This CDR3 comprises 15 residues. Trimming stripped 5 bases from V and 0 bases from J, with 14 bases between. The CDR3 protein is CASSLGTTGSYEQYF. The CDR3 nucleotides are TGCGCCAGCAGCTTGGGAACGACGGGCTCCTACGAGCAGTACTTC.

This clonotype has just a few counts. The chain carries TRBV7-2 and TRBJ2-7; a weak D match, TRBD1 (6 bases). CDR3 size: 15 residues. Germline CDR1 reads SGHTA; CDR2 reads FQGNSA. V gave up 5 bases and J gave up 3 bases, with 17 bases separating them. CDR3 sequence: CASSGQGQLVYEQYF. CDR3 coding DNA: TGTGCCAGCAGCGGGCAGGGACAATTAGTCTACGAGCAGTACTTC.

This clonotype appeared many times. CDR3 protein: CASSTPPGWEAVTQYF. The CDR3 nucleotides are TGCGCCAGCAGCACACCACCAGGGTGGGAGGCGGTTACGCAGTATTTT. V and J are TRBV5-1 and TRBJ2-3; D perhaps matches TRBD2 (6 bases). This CDR3 is built from 16 residues. From germline, CDR1 is SGHRS and CDR2 YFSETQ. V lost 4 bases to trimming and J lost 8 bases, with 23 bases between them.

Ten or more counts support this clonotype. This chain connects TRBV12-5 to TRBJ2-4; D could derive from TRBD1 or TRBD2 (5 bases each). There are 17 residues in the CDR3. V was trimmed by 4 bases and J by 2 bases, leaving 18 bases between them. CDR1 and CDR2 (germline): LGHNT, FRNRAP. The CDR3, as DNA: TGTGCTAGTGGTTGGGGGATCGAGGTCGAAACCAAAAACATTCAGTACTTC. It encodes CASGWGIEVETKNIQYF.

The chain's CDR3 is CASSEGAGNTGELFF. DNA of the CDR3: TGTGCCAGCAGTGAAGGAGCGGGGAACACCGGGGAGCTGTTTTTT. The chain employs TRBV2 and TRBJ2-2; tentatively, D is TRBD2 (6 bases). V was shortened by 1 base and J by 1 base, with 7 bases between the two germline ends. The CDR3 is 15 residues long. CDR1 and CDR2 from the germline V gene are SNHLY and FYNNEI.

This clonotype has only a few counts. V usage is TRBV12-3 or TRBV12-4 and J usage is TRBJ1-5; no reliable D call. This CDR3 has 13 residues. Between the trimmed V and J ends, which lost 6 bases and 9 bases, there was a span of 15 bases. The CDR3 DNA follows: TGTGCCAGCAGCCCGCTCAAGTTTAGGCCCCAGCATTTT. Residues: CASSPLKFRPQHF.

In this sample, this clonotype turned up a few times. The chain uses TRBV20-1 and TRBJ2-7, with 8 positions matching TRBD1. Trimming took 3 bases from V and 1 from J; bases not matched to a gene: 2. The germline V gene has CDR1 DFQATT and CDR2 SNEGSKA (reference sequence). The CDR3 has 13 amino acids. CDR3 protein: CSARGQESYEQYF. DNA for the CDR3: TGCAGTGCTAGGGGACAGGAATCCTACGAGCAGTACTTC.

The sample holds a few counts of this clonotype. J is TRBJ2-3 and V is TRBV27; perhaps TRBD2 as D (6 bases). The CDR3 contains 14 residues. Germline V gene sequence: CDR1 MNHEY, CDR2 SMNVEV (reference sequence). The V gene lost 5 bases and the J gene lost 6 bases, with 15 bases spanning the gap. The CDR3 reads CASSKTRTVDTQYF. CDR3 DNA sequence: TGTGCCAGCAGTAAGACTAGAACAGTCGATACGCAGTATTTT.

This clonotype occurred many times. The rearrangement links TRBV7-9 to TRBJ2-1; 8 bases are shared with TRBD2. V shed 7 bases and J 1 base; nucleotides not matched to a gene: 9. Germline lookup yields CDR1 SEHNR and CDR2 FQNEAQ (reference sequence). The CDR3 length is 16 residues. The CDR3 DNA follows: TGTGCCAGCATTTTAGGGCGGGGGGTTTCCTACAATGAGCAGTTCTTC. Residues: CASILGRGVSYNEQFF.

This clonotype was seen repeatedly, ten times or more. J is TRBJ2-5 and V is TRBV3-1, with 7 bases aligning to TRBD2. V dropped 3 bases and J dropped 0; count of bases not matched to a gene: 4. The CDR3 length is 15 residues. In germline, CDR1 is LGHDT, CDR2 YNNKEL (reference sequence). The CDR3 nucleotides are TGTGCCAGCAGCCACGTCGGGGGGAACCAAGAGACCCAGTACTTC. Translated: CASSHVGGNQETQYF.